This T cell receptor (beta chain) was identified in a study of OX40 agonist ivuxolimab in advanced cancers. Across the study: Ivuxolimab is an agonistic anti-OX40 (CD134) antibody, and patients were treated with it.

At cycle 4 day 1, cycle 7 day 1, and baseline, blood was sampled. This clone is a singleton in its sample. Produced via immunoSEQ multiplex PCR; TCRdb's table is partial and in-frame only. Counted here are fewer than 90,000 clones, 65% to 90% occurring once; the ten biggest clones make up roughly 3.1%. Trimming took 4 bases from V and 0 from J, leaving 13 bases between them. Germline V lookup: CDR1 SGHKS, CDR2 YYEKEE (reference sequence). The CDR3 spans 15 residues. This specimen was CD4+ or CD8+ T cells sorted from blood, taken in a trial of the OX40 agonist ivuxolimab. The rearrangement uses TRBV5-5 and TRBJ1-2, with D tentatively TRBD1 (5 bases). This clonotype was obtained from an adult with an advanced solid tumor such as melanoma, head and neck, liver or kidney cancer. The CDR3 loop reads CASSGGSGPNYGYTF. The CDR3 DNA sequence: TGTGCCAGCAGCGGAGGATCGGGGCCTAACTATGGCTACACCTTC.